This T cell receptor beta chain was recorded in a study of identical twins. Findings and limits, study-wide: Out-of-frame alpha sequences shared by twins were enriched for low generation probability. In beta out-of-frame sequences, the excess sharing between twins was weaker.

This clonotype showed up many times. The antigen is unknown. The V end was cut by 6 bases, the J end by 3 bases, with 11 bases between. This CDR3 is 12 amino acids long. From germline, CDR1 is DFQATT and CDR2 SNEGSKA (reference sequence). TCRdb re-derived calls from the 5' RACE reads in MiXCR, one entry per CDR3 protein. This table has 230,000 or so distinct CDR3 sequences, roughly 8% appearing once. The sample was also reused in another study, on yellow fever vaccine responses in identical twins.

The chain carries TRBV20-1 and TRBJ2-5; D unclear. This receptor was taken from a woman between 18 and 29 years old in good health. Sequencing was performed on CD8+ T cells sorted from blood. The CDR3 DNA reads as TGCAGTGCCCCTTTTGGGGAAGAGACCCAGTACTTC. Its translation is CSAPFGEETQYF.